The table lists the clone carrying this T cell receptor beta chain with many counts. Its antigen remains unidentified. The CDR3 has 14 amino acids. Trimming shortened V by 4 bases and J by 4 bases, and 16 bases separated the two germline ends. Germline V gene lookup returns CDR1 GTSNPN and CDR2 SVGIG (reference sequence). With MiXCR, TCRdb called clones anew from the PCR reads. The data show 30,000 to 35,000 clones, 25% to 30% seen once. All patients reached thyroid surgery having received no treatment beforehand. This record comes from a study of metastatic and nonmetastatic thyroid tumors. General study results and limits: It was reportedly found that TCR beta diversity was significantly higher in malignant thyroid tumors than in benign nodules, a difference seen in both blood and tumor samples.

The chain links TRBV30 to TRBJ1-1; perhaps TRBD1 as D (5 bases). The sample was blood. The receptor's source is a female donor with papillary thyroid cancer or a benign thyroid nodule (not recorded which). Some clones in this sample may be carry-over from other donors' samples. In DNA, the CDR3 is TGTGCCTGGACCGGGGGTGGCAGGGCCACTGAAGCTTTCTTT. Its protein is CAWTGGGRATEAFF.